The 16 T cell receptor beta chains listed next were all sequenced from one sample in a study of human T cells and chemical hapten exposure. A single record per CDR3 protein comes from TCRdb applying MiXCR to the RACE reads. The sample lists 300,000 to 450,000 distinct CDR3 sequences, over 5% occurring once. Time point described: pre-sensitization, week 0. Treatment meaning: therapeutic diphenylcyclopropenone sensitization with weekly scalp DPC. The sample was whole blood, taken in connection with sensitization to the hapten diphenylcyclopropenone (DPC). The receptor source for this set is a woman under 30 with alopecia areata. Some clones in this sample may be carry-over from other donors' samples.

This clonotype was seen more than once but under ten times. The V gene is TRBV12-3 or TRBV12-4, the J gene TRBJ2-3; possibly TRBD1 for D (5 bases). V was trimmed by 6 bases and J by 0 bases, leaving 10 bases between them. This CDR3 is built from 14 residues. In DNA, the CDR3 is TGTGCCAGCAGGGCTGGGGCTAGCACAGATACGCAGTATTTT. Residues: CASRAGASTDTQYF.

As concerns this clonotype: One end of the junction is discordant with germline, which a read error may explain. The rearrangement joins TRBV18 to TRBJ2-1; tentative D call: TRBD2 (6 bases). The CDR3 runs 15 residues. Germline V gives CDR1 KGHSH, CDR2 LQKENI. CDR3 sequence reads: CASSPFGGSYNKQFF. In DNA, the CDR3 is TGTGCCAGCTCACCATTCGGGGGATCCTACAATAAGCAGTTCTTC.

V is TRBV11-1 and J is TRBJ1-1; D call uncertain. Germline values: CDR1 SGHAT, CDR2 FQDESV (reference sequence). CDR3 length: 15 residues. The germline V and J ends were trimmed by 5 bases and 1 base, with 14 bases remaining between them. The CDR3 loop is CASSRIFGENTEAFF. The CDR3 DNA reads TGTGCCAGCAGCCGAATTTTTGGGGAGAACACTGAAGCTTTCTTT.

With respect to this clonotype: A much larger clone lies one base from this, so it may be a read error. The chain uses TRBV5-1 and TRBJ2-5, with 7 positions matching TRBD1. The CDR3 has 15 residues. Germline V lookup: CDR1 SGHRS, CDR2 YFSETQ. In DNA, the CDR3 is TGCGCCAGCAGCCCTACAGGGGCCCCTTCAAAGACCCGGTACTTC. It is translated as CASSPTGAPSKTRYF.

This clonotype was detected many times. The chain employs TRBV6-6 and TRBJ1-1; D remains ambiguous. With 2 bases removed from V and 0 bases from J, the gap between germline ends came to 7 bases. Germline V gene lookup returns CDR1 MNHNY and CDR2 SVGAGI (reference sequence). The CDR3 has 14 residues. CDR3 DNA: TGTGCCAGCAGTTACGCCGTGGTGAACACTGAAGCTTTCTTT. Translation gives CASSYAVVNTEAFF.

This chain uses TRBV7-6 with TRBJ2-2; possible D gene TRBD2, 5 bases. Trimming shortened V by 1 base and J by 4 bases, and 13 bases separated the two germline ends. Germline loops: CDR1 SGHVS, CDR2 FNYEAQ. This CDR3 region has 16 residues. CDR3 residues: CASSLGRLARTGELFF. The CDR3 DNA reads TGTGCCAGCAGCTTAGGCCGGCTAGCCCGCACCGGGGAGCTGTTTTTT.

The sample holds many counts of this clonotype. V is TRBV19 and J is TRBJ2-1, with 8 bases fitting TRBD1. This CDR3 is 14 amino acids long. Germline V CDR1 and CDR2: LNHDA, SQIVND (reference sequence). Trimming cost V 3 bases and J 7 bases; bases outside gene matches: 5. The CDR3 here is CASSIGQGMNEQFF. For the CDR3, the DNA is TGTGCCAGTAGTATTGGACAGGGTATGAATGAGCAGTTCTTC.

The V and J genes are TRBV14 and TRBJ2-3, with D perhaps given as TRBD1 or TRBD2 (5 bases each). The V and J ends lost 3 bases and 1 base respectively, with 14 bases between them. This CDR3 is 16 amino acids long. Germline assignment: CDR1 SGHDN and CDR2 FVKESK. The CDR3 region has the DNA TGTGCCAGCAGCCATCGAGGGACCAGGGGCACAGATACGCAGTATTTT. This encodes CASSHRGTRGTDTQYF.

This clonotype was detected many times. CDR3 region: CASSYSNQAVAFF. Written as DNA, the CDR3 is TGTGCCAGCAGTTACTCGAATCAGGCGGTAGCTTTCTTT. The V call is TRBV6-5, the J call TRBJ1-1; D call uncertain. Trimming took off 0 bases at V and 10 bases at J, with 12 bases between the two ends. CDR3 length: 13 residues. Germline assignment: CDR1 MNHEY and CDR2 SVGAGI.

There are a few counts of this clonotype. CDR3 amino acids: CAISEAVAAYEQYF. CDR3 coding DNA: TGTGCCATCAGTGAAGCGGTTGCAGCCTACGAGCAGTACTTC. The chain joins TRBV10-3 to TRBJ2-7; D may be TRBD2 (5 bases). From germline, CDR1 is ENHRY and CDR2 SYGVKD. V dropped 3 bases and J dropped 2 bases, with 11 bases sitting between them. The CDR3 is made up of 14 amino acids.

The gene calls are TRBV4-3 and TRBJ1-1; D remains unclear. Germline CDR1 reads LGHNA; CDR2 reads YSLEER. V was shortened by 0 bases and J by 2 bases, with 13 bases between the two germline ends. The CDR3 consists of 16 residues. The CDR3 DNA follows: TGCGCCAGCAGCCAAGAGGCGTCCTCACTAAACACTGAAGCTTTCTTT. It specifies CASSQEASSLNTEAFF.

The chain has TRBV9 and TRBJ1-3, with D hard to call. The germline CDR1 and CDR2 sequences are SGDLS and YYNGEE. The V end was cut by 0 bases, the J end by 0 bases, with 4 bases between. CDR3 size: 14 residues. CDR3 DNA sequence: TGTGCCAGCAGCGTAGCAGTCTCTGGAAACACCATATATTTT. As protein: CASSVAVSGNTIYF.

This clonotype was counted ten times or more. This sequence joins TRBV18 and TRBJ1-5; D is uncertain. The CDR3 is 15 residues long. V dropped 3 bases and J dropped 0 bases, with 9 bases sitting between them. Germline CDR1 and CDR2: KGHSH and LQKENI. This chain's CDR3 is CASSPAKGSNQPQHF. The CDR3 DNA reads TGTGCCAGCTCACCGGCAAAAGGTAGCAATCAGCCCCAGCATTTT.

This clonotype was counted only a few times. The chain combines TRBV4-3 with TRBJ2-1, with no clear D. V was shortened by 0 bases and J by 6 bases, with 15 bases between the two germline ends. CDR3 length: 16 amino acids. In germline, CDR1 is LGHNA, CDR2 YSLEER. The CDR3: CASSQDSQVDFNEQFF. CDR3 in DNA: TGCGCCAGCAGCCAAGATAGTCAGGTAGACTTCAATGAGCAGTTCTTC.

At least ten counts were recorded for this clonotype. The chain joins TRBV7-8 to TRBJ1-6; D gene unclear. Per the germline V gene, CDR1 is SGHVS and CDR2 is FQNEAQ. The CDR3 loop spans 14 amino acids. V was clipped by 1 base and J by 9 bases, with 10 bases between them. The CDR3 region is CASSLDFSSSPLHF. CDR3 coding DNA: TGTGCCAGCAGCTTAGATTTCTCATCTTCACCCCTCCACTTT.

This clonotype was picked up a small number of times. The chain employs TRBV9 and TRBJ2-4; D call uncertain. Deletions cut 0 bases from V and 7 bases from J, with 2 bases between. The CDR3 length is 11 residues. The germline V gene has CDR1 SGDLS and CDR2 YYNGEE. The CDR3 bases are TGTGCCAGCAGCGTAGGGAACATTCAGTACTTC. It translates to CASSVGNIQYF.